These 32 T cell receptor beta chains were sequenced from one sample in a study of high-grade serous ovarian cancer treatment subgroups. Produced via immunoSEQ multiplex PCR; TCRdb's table is partial and in-frame only. The data hold some 40,000 clones, with around three quarters observed a single time. Tumor samples were taken before definitive surgery or chemotherapy. The sequenced sample was tumor tissue. The receptor source for this set is a human donor with high-grade serous ovarian cancer.

This clone was observed a single time. The chain couples TRBV7-8 to TRBJ2-3; unclear D gene. CDR1 SGHVS and CDR2 FQNEAQ come from the germline V gene. The CDR3 consists of 15 residues. Trimming removed 4 bases at V and 2 bases at J, with 13 bases between. DNA for the CDR3: TGTGCCAGCAGCTCTGTACAGAGACCCACAGATACGCAGTATTTT. Protein sequence: CASSSVQRPTDTQYF.

V and J are TRBV2 and TRBJ2-5, with 7 nucleotides matching TRBD1. J was trimmed by 4 bases and V by 4 bases; bases with no gene match: 15. The CDR3 is 17 amino acids. Germline V gene data show CDR1 as SNHLY and CDR2 as FYNNEI. CDR3 loop: CASSGIRSGGKRETQYF. As DNA, the CDR3 is TGTGCCAGCAGTGGTATAAGGTCAGGGGGAAAGAGAGAGACCCAGTACTTC.

CDR3 protein: CASSVLDFIQYF. The CDR3 bases are TGTGCCAGCAGTGTCCTCGACTTCATTCAGTACTTC. The chain has TRBV2 and TRBJ2-4; D gene ambiguous. The CDR3 covers 12 residues. Germline V gives CDR1 SNHLY, CDR2 FYNNEI. V gave up 4 bases and J gave up 9 bases, with 10 bases separating them.

The rearrangement links TRBV2 to TRBJ2-7, with 12 bases identical to TRBD2. V shed 6 bases, J shed 6 bases, and the junction held 12 bases outside the gene matches. The germline gives CDR1 SNHLY, CDR2 FYNNEI. The CDR3 spans 16 residues. The CDR3 region has the DNA TGTGCCAGCAGCCAGACTAGCGGGAGAATTAGTAGCGAGCAGTACTTC. This encodes CASSQTSGRISSEQYF.

The table lists this clone with a few counts. The rearrangement links TRBV19 to TRBJ1-4; a possible D gene is TRBD1 (5 bases). The germline CDR1 and CDR2 sequences are LNHDA and SQIVND (reference sequence). The CDR3 totals 16 residues. Trimming removed 8 bases at V and 8 bases at J, with 24 bases between. The CDR3 DNA reads as TGTGCCAGTCAAGGGGCAGTCTTAGGTTTTGGAGAAAAACTGTTTTTT. Translating it yields CASQGAVLGFGEKLFF.

This clone was detected once. CDR3 in amino acids: CASSLSAGRAYEQYF. The CDR3 DNA reads as TGCGCCAGCAGCTTGTCGGCGGGGAGAGCCTACGAGCAGTACTTC. The chain carries TRBV5-1 and TRBJ2-7; tentatively, D is TRBD2 (6 bases). The CDR3 runs 15 residues. V lost 1 base and J lost 2, with 13 bases in between. Per germline, CDR1 SGHRS and CDR2 YFSETQ.

This rearrangement joins TRBV5-1 to TRBJ2-6; 7 bases are a match to TRBD2. V trimming: 0 bases; J trimming: 0 bases; junction bases outside the gene matches: 0. The length of the CDR3 is 16 residues. The germline CDR1 and CDR2 sequences are SGHRS and YFSETQ. CDR3 bases: TGCGCCAGCAGCTTGGGGGGGGGCTCTGGGGCCAACGTCCTGACTTTC. Protein sequence: CASSLGGGSGANVLTF.

The chain has TRBV7-2 and TRBJ2-6; TRBD1 agrees at 10 bases. The junction had 2 bases not matched to a gene; V was cut back by 0 bases and J by 0 bases. The CDR3 sequence is 18 residues long. The germline V gene encodes CDR1 SGHTA and CDR2 FQGNSA. The CDR3, as DNA: TGTGCCAGCAGCTTAGCGTGGACAGGGGGCTCTGGGGCCAACGTCCTGACTTTC. Translation gives CASSLAWTGGSGANVLTF.

The chain is built from TRBV7-8 and TRBJ1-1, with D unclear. The V end was cut by 8 bases, the J end by 7 bases, with 14 bases between. The CDR3 is 12 amino acids. The germline gives CDR1 SGHVS, CDR2 FQNEAQ. The CDR3 nucleotides are TGTGCCAGCGAGGTTGTATACGATGAAGCTTTCTTT. Translation: CASEVVYDEAFF.

This clone appeared a single time. The chain employs TRBV19 and TRBJ2-1, with TRBD1 as a possible D gene (6 bases). The V gene's germline CDR1 is LNHDA and CDR2 SQIVND (reference sequence). Trimming stripped 5 bases from V and 7 bases from J, with 18 bases between. The CDR3 is 15 residues long. The CDR3 spells CASSPPGQIGNEQFF. The CDR3 nucleotides are TGTGCCAGTAGTCCCCCCGGACAGATAGGAAATGAGCAGTTCTTC.

The chain combines TRBV6-5 with TRBJ2-3; D is perhaps TRBD2 (6 bases). The germline gives CDR1 MNHEY, CDR2 SVGAGI. Trimming took 6 bases from V and 1 from J, leaving 14 bases between them. CDR3 length: 15 residues. In DNA, the CDR3 is TGTGCCAGCAGACAGTCGGGAGAAGGCACAGATACGCAGTATTTT. Translated: CASRQSGEGTDTQYF.

The chain combines TRBV27 with TRBJ1-1; perhaps TRBD1 as D (6 bases). Germline V gene lookup returns CDR1 MNHEY and CDR2 SMNVEV (reference sequence). This CDR3 comprises 14 residues. Trimming left V 4 bases short and J 6 bases short, with 15 bases between. In DNA, the CDR3 is TGTGCCAGCAGTTCTTCTCAGGGGAGGGCTGAAGCTTTCTTT. Its protein product is CASSSSQGRAEAFF.

Written as DNA, the CDR3 is TGCGCCAGCAGCTTGGTCGGGATAACTAATGAAAAACTGTTTTTT. Translating it yields CASSLVGITNEKLFF. The chain combines TRBV5-1 with TRBJ1-4, with no clear D. V was shortened by 0 bases and J by 1 base, with 7 bases between the two germline ends. Germline-derived CDR1 and CDR2 are SGHRS and YFSETQ. The CDR3 sequence is 15 residues long.

The chain is built from TRBV9 and TRBJ1-5, with D perhaps matching TRBD1 (6 bases). Germline CDR1 and CDR2: SGDLS and YYNGEE. V gave up 4 bases and J gave up 0 bases, with 14 bases separating them. The CDR3 covers 16 residues. CDR3 amino acids: CASSSGGPNSNQPQHF. The DNA for the CDR3 is TGTGCCAGCAGCTCCGGGGGCCCGAATAGCAATCAGCCCCAGCATTTT.

The chain recombines TRBV28 with TRBJ1-2; D may be TRBD1 (6 bases). Per the germline V gene, CDR1 is MDHEN and CDR2 is SYDVKM. V lost 5 bases and J lost 8, with 18 bases in between. The CDR3 length is 14 residues. CDR3 amino acids: CASSRTPTGEGYTF. Written as DNA, the CDR3 is TGTGCCAGCAGTCGAACCCCGACAGGAGAAGGCTACACCTTC.

The rearrangement uses TRBV15 and TRBJ2-1, with no clear D. CDR1 and CDR2 from the germline V gene are LNHNV and YYDKDF (reference sequence). The CDR3 is 15 residues long. Trimming left V 0 bases short and J 10 bases short, with 16 bases between. The CDR3 nucleotides read TGTGCCACCAGCAGAGATCAGCGACACTTTGGCGAGCAGTTCTTC. Its protein is CATSRDQRHFGEQFF.

This chain joins TRBV4-1 and TRBJ1-6; D remains unclear. Germline values: CDR1 MGHRA, CDR2 YSYEKL. This CDR3 contains 15 residues. V lost 0 bases to trimming and J lost 9 bases, with 12 bases between them. The CDR3 region is CASSQEGKTGSPLHF. CDR3 coding DNA: TGCGCCAGCAGCCAAGAGGGAAAGACGGGTTCACCCCTCCACTTT.

This chain uses TRBV2 with TRBJ1-1; possibly TRBD1 for D (6 bases). The V end lost 6 bases, the J end lost 0 bases, and 14 bases lay between the germline ends. This CDR3 region has 15 residues. The germline V gene encodes CDR1 SNHLY and CDR2 FYNNEI. The CDR3 nucleotides are TGTGCCAGCAGAAGAGAAAGGGGGTTGAACACTGAAGCTTTCTTT. The encoded protein is CASRRERGLNTEAFF.

The gene calls are TRBV19 and TRBJ2-6, with D unclear. Germline CDR1 and CDR2: LNHDA and SQIVND (reference sequence). The CDR3 runs 14 residues. The germline V and J ends were trimmed by 6 bases and 4 bases, with 10 bases remaining between them. The CDR3 nucleotides are TGTGCCAGTAGGTCGGTGGCCGGGGCCAACGTCCTGACTTTC. Protein product: CASRSVAGANVLTF.

This rearrangement joins TRBV15 to TRBJ2-1; 7 nucleotides line up with TRBD2. This CDR3 comprises 17 residues. V was clipped by 8 bases and J by 0 bases; unmatched bases: 13. Germline-derived CDR1 and CDR2 are LNHNV and YYDKDF (reference sequence). The CDR3 nucleotides read TGTGCCACCCGGGACGGGAGGTCCCGAAGCTCCTACAATGAGCAGTTCTTC. This translates into CATRDGRSRSSYNEQFF.

The CDR3, as DNA: TGTGCCAGTAGTAATACGGGCGGCACTGAAGCTTTCTTT. Residues: CASSNTGGTEAFF. This chain uses TRBV19 with TRBJ1-1; D call uncertain. Germline loops: CDR1 LNHDA, CDR2 SQIVND (reference sequence). Between the trimmed V and J ends, which lost 4 bases and 4 bases, there was a span of 10 bases. The CDR3 loop spans 13 amino acids.

This clone was picked up one time. The J gene is TRBJ2-2, the V gene TRBV27, with no clear D. Germline V gives CDR1 MNHEY, CDR2 SMNVEV (reference sequence). V lost 3 bases to trimming and J lost 1 base, with 9 bases between them. There are 15 residues in the CDR3. The CDR3 spells CASSFVPVNTGELFF. The CDR3 nucleotides are TGTGCCAGCAGTTTTGTCCCTGTGAACACCGGGGAGCTGTTTTTT.

The V gene is TRBV11-3, the J gene TRBJ2-1, with D possibly matching TRBD2 (5 bases). V was pared by 4 bases and J by 1 base, with 20 bases between. The CDR3 is 18 residues long. Germline loops: CDR1 SGHNT, CDR2 YENEEA. Here the CDR3 reads CASSSPDTRIRSYNEQFF. The CDR3 DNA sequence: TGTGCCAGCAGCTCCCCCGATACTAGGATTCGGTCCTACAATGAGCAGTTCTTC.

The chain recombines TRBV11-2 with TRBJ2-7; the match to TRBD2 covers 7 bases. V shed 0 bases and J 0 bases; nucleotides not matched to a gene: 2. This CDR3 has 15 amino acids. Germline V CDR1 and CDR2: SGHAT, FQNNGV. CDR3 nucleotide sequence: TGTGCCAGCAGCTTAGAGGGGGGGAGCTCCTACGAGCAGTACTTC. Translating it yields CASSLEGGSSYEQYF.

CDR3 sequence reads: CASSRTVHSGNTIYF. DNA for the CDR3: TGTGCCAGCAGTCGTACGGTTCACTCTGGAAACACCATATATTTT. The V call is TRBV6-5, the J call TRBJ1-3; no definite D call. CDR3 length equals 15 residues. The V end lost 5 bases, the J end lost 0 bases, and 11 bases lay between the germline ends. Germline loops: CDR1 MNHEY, CDR2 SVGAGI.

The J gene is TRBJ1-2, the V gene TRBV5-4; D remains ambiguous. The germline V and J ends were trimmed by 4 bases and 1 base, with 8 bases remaining between them. CDR1 is SGHNT and CDR2 is YYREEE in the germline V gene (reference sequence). The CDR3 has 13 residues. CDR3 protein: CASSEGINYGYTF. As DNA, the CDR3 is TGTGCCAGCAGCGAAGGGATTAACTATGGCTACACCTTC. The full variable domain, with the rest looked up from reference TRBV5-4 and TRBJ1-2, is ETGVTQSPTHLIKTRGQQVTLRCSSQSGHNTVSWYQQALGQGPQFIFQYYREEENGRGNFPPRFSGLQFPNYSSELNVNALELDDSALYLCASSEGINYGYTFGSGTRLTVV.

The chain employs TRBV14 and TRBJ2-7, with no clear D. V dropped 2 bases and J dropped 6 bases, with 11 bases sitting between them. The CDR3 spans 13 residues. Germline loops: CDR1 SGHDN, CDR2 FVKESK. The CDR3 sequence: CASSQTRAREQYF. The CDR3 coding sequence is TGTGCCAGCAGCCAAACTCGGGCTCGCGAGCAGTACTTC. Together with reference TRBV14 and TRBJ2-7, the CDR3 gives the full variable domain: EAGVTQFPSHSVIEKGQTVTLRCDPISGHDNLYWYRRVMGKEIKFLLHFVKESKQDESGMPNNRFLAERTGGTYSTLKVQPAELEDSGVYFCASSQTRAREQYFGPGTRLTVT.

The chain combines TRBV5-1 with TRBJ2-1, with TRBD1 matching over 8 bases. With V trimmed by 4 bases and J by 15 bases, 9 bases remained unmatched. The germline V gene encodes CDR1 SGHRS and CDR2 YFSETQ. The CDR3 totals 12 residues. The CDR3 nucleotides read TGCGCCAGCAGCGTCGGGACAGGAGGGGGGTTCTTC. It encodes CASSVGTGGGFF.

This chain joins TRBV11-2 and TRBJ2-1; no clear D. Germline CDR1 reads SGHAT; CDR2 reads FQNNGV. With 3 bases removed from V and 4 bases from J, the gap between germline ends came to 4 bases. The length of the CDR3 is 12 residues. This CDR3 reads CASSFSYNEQFF. The CDR3 DNA reads as TGTGCCAGCAGCTTTTCGTACAATGAGCAGTTCTTC.

The CDR3 loop reads CASTLWGEQYF. The DNA of the CDR3 is TGTGCCAGCACCTTGTGGGGAGAGCAGTACTTC. The J gene is TRBJ2-7, the V gene TRBV28; unclear D gene. The CDR3 runs 11 residues. Germline CDR1 reads MDHEN; CDR2 reads SYDVKM. The germline V and J ends were trimmed by 7 bases and 7 bases, with 11 bases remaining between them.

The chain couples TRBV5-6 to TRBJ1-5; a weak D match, TRBD1 (5 bases). The CDR3 length is 17 residues. Germline loops: CDR1 SGHDT, CDR2 YYEEEE. V lost 1 base and J lost 3, with 17 bases in between. The CDR3 here is CASSLWWEQGPNQPQHF. The CDR3 DNA sequence: TGTGCCAGCAGCTTGTGGTGGGAGCAGGGCCCCAATCAGCCCCAGCATTTT.

The V gene is TRBV7-3, the J gene TRBJ2-5; D call uncertain. With the DNA end fitting TRBJ2-7 better, the J assignment may be wrong. This CDR3 is 14 amino acids long. From germline, CDR1 is SGHTA and CDR2 FQGTGA. CDR3 sequence (DNA): TGTGCCAGCAGCTTAGGCCCGCACCCCTACGAGCAGTACTTC. This sequence encodes CASSLGPHPYEQYF.